Each of the 3 T cell receptor beta chains below was sequenced from the same sample in a study of T-cell reconstitution after alpha-beta-depleted transplantation in children. Using unique molecular identifiers, the investigators prepared the TCRbeta library. Each CDR3 protein gets one entry after TCRdb re-called the PCR reads with MiXCR. The sample lists almost 400,000 distinct CDR3 sequences, about a fifth occurring once. The sequencing here drew on PBMCs from the stem cell graft donor, taken from the stem cell graft. These TCRs come from a human donor who donated a stem cell graft to a child with acute myeloid leukemia.

The chain has TRBV5-6 and TRBJ2-1; the D is unclear. V was shortened by 3 bases and J by 9 bases, with 16 bases between the two germline ends. Germline-derived CDR1 and CDR2 are SGHDT and YYEEEE. CDR3 length: 14 amino acids. CDR3 sequence: CASSYTSLGTEQFF. The CDR3 DNA is TGTGCCAGCAGCTATACCTCTTTGGGCACTGAGCAGTTCTTC.

Many counts were recorded for this clonotype. V is TRBV4-2 and J is TRBJ2-7; a weak D match, TRBD2 (5 bases). This CDR3 is built from 16 residues. Trimming removed 1 base at V and 1 base at J, with 14 bases between. From germline, CDR1 is LGHNA and CDR2 YNFKEQ. The CDR3 DNA follows: TGTGCCAGCAGCCAAGGCCCGGGATCGGGTTCCTACGAGCAGTACTTC. It encodes CASSQGPGSGSYEQYF.

The table lists this clonotype with a few counts. V gene TRBV4-3 combines with J gene TRBJ2-4, with 10 bases identical to TRBD1. CDR3 length: 15 amino acids. Trimming took 4 bases from V and 3 from J; bases not matched to a gene: 3. Germline values: CDR1 LGHNA, CDR2 YSLEER. CDR3 DNA sequence: TGCGCCAGCAGCCCGGGACAGGGGAACAAAAACATTCAGTACTTC. Residues: CASSPGQGNKNIQYF.